These T cell receptor beta chains were read from a single sample in a study of shared T cell receptors in the human thymus. Sequencing was performed with immunoSEQ multiplex PCR; in TCRdb, only in-frame clones are kept and a portion is missing. The repertoire holds about 710,000 clones, with around 87% as singletons. These data were likewise used in another study, on human thymus T cells.

The material sequenced was thymocytes. Receptor source: a boy in the first two years of life with a congenital heart defect. CDR3s include the opening cysteine and the closing phenylalanine or tryptophan. D genes are given only for firm matches. Expanded clones get a size class; other rows say once, few or many, or leave the size out.

size: once
J: TRBJ2-1
V: TRBV28
D: TRBD1
CDR3: CASSSGTGRNNEQFF
DNA: TGTGCCAGCAGTTCCGGGACAGGGAGAAACAATGAGCAGTTCTTC

size: .
J: TRBJ2-1
V: TRBV5-1
D: .
CDR3: CASSSLSRSSYNEQFF
DNA: TGCGCCAGCAGCTCACTTAGCCGGAGCTCCTACAATGAGCAGTTCTTC

size: .
J: TRBJ2-7
V: TRBV19
D: .
CDR3: CASSNRVHEQYF
DNA: TGTGCCAGTAGTAACAGGGTCCACGAGCAGTACTTC

size: .
J: TRBJ2-5
V: TRBV18
D: .
CDR3: CASSPSGTPLETQYF
DNA: TGTGCCAGCTCACCATCCGGGACACCTTTGGAGACCCAGTACTTC

size: .
J: TRBJ2-7
V: TRBV27
D: TRBD2
CDR3: CASSFGQKNSGGSYEQYF
DNA: TGTGCCAGCAGTTTCGGACAGAAAAATAGCGGGGGGTCCTACGAGCAGTACTTC

size: .
J: TRBJ2-2
V: TRBV14
D: .
CDR3: CASSQEEVPGELFF
DNA: TGTGCCAGCAGCCAAGAGGAGGTTCCCGGGGAGCTGTTTTTT

size: .
J: TRBJ2-5
V: TRBV30
D: TRBD1
CDR3: CAWTDRGRETQYF
DNA: TGTGCCTGGACCGACAGGGGGCGAGAGACCCAGTACTTC

size: .
J: TRBJ1-6
V: TRBV4-3
D: .
CDR3: CASSQDRGVSSYNSPLHF
DNA: TGCGCCAGCAGCCAAGATCGGGGTGTGAGCTCCTATAATTCACCCCTCCACTTT

size: .
J: TRBJ2-3
V: TRBV30
D: .
CDR3: CAWSVAGITDTQYF
DNA: TGTGCCTGGAGTGTTGCGGGAATCACAGATACGCAGTATTTT

size: .
J: TRBJ2-7
V: TRBV9
D: TRBD1
CDR3: CASSPRQGSLHEQYF
DNA: TGTGCCAGCAGCCCCAGACAGGGTAGTTTACACGAGCAGTACTTC

size: .
J: TRBJ1-1
V: TRBV25-1
D: TRBD1
CDR3: CASSPWDRVGNTEAFF
DNA: TGTGCCAGCAGTCCCTGGGACAGGGTAGGGAACACTGAAGCTTTCTTT

size: .
J: TRBJ2-2
V: TRBV27
D: .
CDR3: CASSLSLEGANTGELFF
DNA: TGTGCCAGCAGTTTGTCTCTTGAGGGCGCGAACACCGGGGAGCTGTTTTTT

size: .
J: TRBJ2-1
V: TRBV4-3
D: TRBD1
CDR3: CASETGERYNEQFF
DNA: TGCGCCAGCGAAACAGGGGAGAGGTACAATGAGCAGTTCTTC

size: .
J: TRBJ2-7
V: TRBV5-6
D: .
CDR3: CASSPTDSSYEQYF
DNA: TGTGCCAGCAGCCCCACGGACAGCTCCTACGAGCAGTACTTC

size: .
J: TRBJ1-1
V: TRBV28
D: .
CDR3: CASRRADTEAFF
DNA: TGTGCCAGCAGGAGGGCGGACACTGAAGCTTTCTTT

size: .
J: TRBJ1-6
V: TRBV9
D: .
CDR3: CASSVEQAFSPLHF
DNA: TGTGCCAGCAGCGTAGAGCAGGCGTTCTCACCCCTCCACTTT

size: .
J: TRBJ1-3
V: TRBV11-2
D: .
CDR3: CASTAGRGGVSGNTIYF
DNA: TGTGCCAGCACCGCGGGGCGCGGGGGTGTGTCTGGAAACACCATATATTTT

size: .
J: TRBJ1-1
V: TRBV21-1
D: .
CDR3: CASSIPGQGNTEAFF
DNA: TGTGCCAGCAGCATCCCGGGACAGGGGAACACTGAAGCTTTCTTT

size: .
J: TRBJ2-7
V: TRBV10-2
D: TRBD2
CDR3: CASSALGTSGVYEQYF
DNA: TGCGCCAGCAGCGCACTAGGGACTAGCGGGGTCTACGAGCAGTACTTC

size: .
J: TRBJ2-7
V: TRBV4-1
D: .
CDR3: CASSQDQRYSTSYEQYF
DNA: TGCGCCAGCAGCCAAGATCAACGCTACTCAACTTCCTACGAGCAGTACTTC

size: .
J: TRBJ2-1
V: TRBV28
D: .
CDR3: CASSLRGRRNEQFF
DNA: TGTGCCAGCAGTTTAAGGGGGAGAAGGAATGAGCAGTTCTTC

size: .
J: TRBJ1-2
V: TRBV2
D: .
CDR3: CASSQGPGAGYGYTF
DNA: TGTGCCAGCAGTCAGGGGCCAGGGGCTGGCTATGGCTACACCTTC

size: few
J: TRBJ2-3
V: TRBV13
D: .
CDR3: CASSLDYQRTDTQYF
DNA: TGTGCCAGCAGCTTAGACTACCAGCGCACAGATACGCAGTATTTT

size: .
J: TRBJ1-6
V: TRBV5-5
D: .
CDR3: CASSWGGSSYNSPLHF
DNA: TGTGCCAGCAGCTGGGGGGGCAGCTCCTATAATTCACCCCTCCACTTT

size: .
J: TRBJ2-3
V: TRBV4-3
D: TRBD2
CDR3: CASPSGRVDTQYF
DNA: TGCGCCAGTCCTAGCGGGAGGGTAGATACGCAGTATTTT

size: .
J: TRBJ2-5
V: TRBV10-2
D: TRBD2
CDR3: CASSEVEGLDEETQYF
DNA: TGCGCCAGCAGTGAAGTCGAGGGACTAGACGAGGAGACCCAGTACTTC

size: .
J: TRBJ2-4
V: TRBV11-2
D: TRBD1
CDR3: CASSHPRDRELKIKNIQYF
DNA: TGTGCCAGCAGCCACCCCCGGGACAGGGAACTAAAGATCAAAAACATTCAGTACTTC

size: once
J: TRBJ2-7
V: TRBV7-2
D: TRBD2
CDR3: CASSLPRGRASYEQYF
DNA: TGTGCCAGCAGCTTACCTCGCGGGAGGGCCTCCTACGAGCAGTACTTC

size: .
J: TRBJ2-7
V: TRBV5-6
D: .
CDR3: CASSSFTGSPEQYF
DNA: TGTGCCAGCAGCTCATTTACAGGGTCACCCGAGCAGTACTTC

size: .
J: TRBJ2-7
V: TRBV28
D: TRBD1
CDR3: CASSFPSRPRGHPYEQYF
DNA: TGTGCCAGCAGTTTTCCCTCCAGGCCCAGGGGGCACCCCTACGAGCAGTACTTC

size: .
J: TRBJ1-5
V: TRBV6-1
D: TRBD1
CDR3: CASSKQGVDQPQHF
DNA: TGTGCCAGCAGTAAACAGGGGGTTGATCAGCCCCAGCATTTT

size: once
J: TRBJ2-5
V: TRBV5-1
D: TRBD2
CDR3: CASSFDTSGRETQYF
DNA: TGCGCCAGCAGCTTCGATACTAGCGGGAGGGAGACCCAGTACTTC

size: .
J: TRBJ1-5
V: TRBV7-2
D: .
CDR3: CASSLSGAPQPQHF
DNA: TGTGCCAGCAGCTTATCTGGAGCCCCTCAGCCCCAGCATTTT

size: .
J: TRBJ2-5
V: TRBV5-1
D: .
CDR3: CASSLEGWGRGQETQYF
DNA: TGCGCCAGCAGCTTGGAAGGTTGGGGCAGGGGCCAGGAGACCCAGTACTTC

size: once
J: TRBJ1-3
V: TRBV14
D: .
CDR3: CASSQRSGIRNTIYF
DNA: TGTGCCAGCAGCCAAAGGTCAGGGATCAGAAACACCATATATTTT

size: .
J: TRBJ2-7
V: TRBV7-2
D: .
CDR3: CASSLDFSDSESYEQYF
DNA: TGTGCCAGCAGCTTAGACTTTTCCGACAGTGAGTCATACGAGCAGTACTTC

size: .
J: TRBJ2-7
V: TRBV6-1
D: TRBD2
CDR3: CASSEPRGDSRGLYEQYF
DNA: TGTGCCAGCAGTGAACCTCGGGGGGACTCACGGGGCCTCTACGAGCAGTACTTC

size: .
J: TRBJ1-1
V: TRBV18
D: .
CDR3: CASSLTFDRTGHGEAFF
DNA: TGTGCCAGCTCACTAACATTCGACCGTACAGGTCATGGGGAAGCTTTCTTT

size: few
J: TRBJ1-2
V: TRBV18
D: .
CDR3: CASSENYGYTF
DNA: TGTGCCAGCTCAGAGAACTATGGCTACACCTTC

size: .
J: TRBJ1-4
V: TRBV27
D: TRBD1
CDR3: CASSLRSEGAGKKLFF
DNA: TGTGCCAGCAGTTTAAGGTCCGAGGGGGCAGGGAAAAAACTGTTTTTT